Reported below is one T cell receptor (beta chain). Its target is not known. This entry belongs to a study of a mutant IDH1 vaccine in newly diagnosed glioma. Study in general: Earlier care involved radiotherapy, temozolomide, or both, and the majority received both.

V was trimmed by 2 bases and J by 2 bases, leaving 10 bases between them. The CDR3 has 14 residues. Germline CDR1 is GTSNPN and CDR2 is SVGIG (reference sequence). Sequenced by immunoSEQ multiplex PCR; TCRdb stores in-frame clones only, minus some. The data show roughly 76,000 clones, with 70% to 90% seen just once and roughly 2.2% held by the top ten. Sample time point: week 23, last vaccination. Every vaccine dose comprised 300 ug of mutant IDH1 20-mer peptide plus topical imiquimod. The donors' diagnosis was new WHO grade 3 or 4 astrocytoma that was IDH1-mutant and ATRX-lost. Study results and caveats: Vaccine-induced responses were seen in more than 90% of patients, spanning several MHC alleles.

The sequence was collected from a man under 40 with glioma. Some clones in this sample may be carry-over from other donors' samples. The sequencing here drew on PBMCs, taken from a glioma patient whose treatment included an IDH1 peptide vaccine. The genes are TRBV30 and TRBJ1-3; D is perhaps TRBD1 (5 bases). CDR3 in amino acids: CAWSPWGTGNTIYF. The DNA for the CDR3 is TGTGCCTGGAGTCCGTGGGGCACTGGAAACACCATATATTTT. The whole variable domain, filled in from reference TRBV30 and TRBJ1-3, reads SQTIHQWPATLVQPVGSPLSLECTVEGTSNPNLYWYRQAAGRGLQLLFYSVGIGQISSEVPQNLSASRPQDRQFILSSKKLLLSDSGFYLCAWSPWGTGNTIYFGEGSWLTVV.